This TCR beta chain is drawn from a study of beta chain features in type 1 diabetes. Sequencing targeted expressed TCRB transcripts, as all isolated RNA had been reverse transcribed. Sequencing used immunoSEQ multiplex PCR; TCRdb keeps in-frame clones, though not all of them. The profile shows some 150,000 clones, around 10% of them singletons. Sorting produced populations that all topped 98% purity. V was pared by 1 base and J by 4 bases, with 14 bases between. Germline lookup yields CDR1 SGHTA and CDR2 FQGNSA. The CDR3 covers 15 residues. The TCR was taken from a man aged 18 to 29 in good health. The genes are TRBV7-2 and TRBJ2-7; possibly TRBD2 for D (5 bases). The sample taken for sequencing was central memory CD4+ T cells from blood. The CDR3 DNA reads TGTGCCAGCAGCTTAGGTTCTGGGTCGGGGTACGAGCAGTACTTC. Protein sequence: CASSLGSGSGYEQYF.